These 27 T cell receptor beta chains share one sample of origin, sequenced in a study of blood T cells in healthy people across ages. A second PCR, run for about 7 to 11 cycles, used a sample-barcoded 5' primer plus a J-beta primer mix. TCRdb fed the 5' RACE reads into MiXCR, producing one record per CDR3 protein. The data hold hundreds of thousands of distinct CDR3 sequences, with roughly 44% observed a single time. Specimen: blood. These receptors were collected from a man aged 60 to 75 in good health.

The table lists this clonotype with a few counts. This chain uses TRBV7-2 with TRBJ2-7, with 8 bases identical to TRBD1. Germline assignment: CDR1 SGHTA and CDR2 FQGNSA. V gave up 6 bases and J gave up 7 bases; unmatched junction bases: 8. CDR3 length equals 13 residues. The CDR3 protein is CASREQGVGEQYF. The CDR3 DNA is TGTGCCAGCAGGGAACAGGGGGTGGGGGAGCAGTACTTC. Filled out from reference TRBV7-2 and TRBJ2-7, the complete variable domain reads GAGVSQSPSNKVTEKGKDVELRCDPISGHTALYWYRQSLGQGLEFLIYFQGNSAPDKSGLPSDRFSAERTGGSVSTLTIQRTQQEDSAVYLCASREQGVGEQYFGPGTRLTVT.

As regards this clonotype: A read error may be the cause here, since a much bigger clone is one base away. The chain recombines TRBV15 with TRBJ2-5; TRBD2 agrees at 8 bases. Germline CDR1 LNHNV, CDR2 YYDKDF (reference sequence). V gave up 5 bases and J gave up 11 bases; unmatched junction bases: 22. The CDR3 is 17 residues long. This CDR3 reads CATSRVQRGSSYNEQYF. CDR3 DNA sequence: TGTGCCACCAGCCGCGTCCAGCGGGGGTCCTCCTACAATGAGCAGTACTTC. Full variable domain (outside the CDR3, taken from reference TRBV15 and TRBJ2-5): DAMVIQNPRYQVTQFGKPVTLSCSQTLNHNVMYWYQQKSSQAPKLLFHYYDKDFNNEADTPDNFQSRRPNTSFCFLDIRSPGLGDTAMYLCATSRVQRGSSYNEQYFGPGTRLLVL.

The chain uses TRBV7-3 and TRBJ1-6, with D tentatively TRBD1 (6 bases). This CDR3 region has 13 residues. V was shortened by 6 bases and J by 6 bases, with 9 bases between the two germline ends. CDR1 SGHTA and CDR2 FQGTGA come from the germline V gene. The CDR3 region has the DNA TGTGCCAGCAGGGAGGGGGGTAATTCACCCCTCCACTTT. Amino acids: CASREGGNSPLHF.

The rearrangement uses TRBV20-1 and TRBJ2-7; 7 bases fit TRBD1. J lost 3 bases, V lost 4 bases, and 6 bases had no gene match. Germline values: CDR1 DFQATT, CDR2 SNEGSKA (reference sequence). This CDR3 contains 13 residues. The CDR3 DNA reads TGCAGTGCTACTGAGGGGACAGACTACGAGCAGTACTTC. It yields the protein CSATEGTDYEQYF.

On this clonotype itself: This could be a read error, since a much larger clone is one nucleotide away. The genes are TRBV5-1 and TRBJ2-1, with D tentatively TRBD1 (5 bases). This CDR3 spans 14 amino acids. Germline CDR1 SGHRS, CDR2 YFSETQ. V shed 4 bases and J shed 9 bases, with 17 bases lying between them. In DNA form, the CDR3 reads TGCGCCAGCAGCCGGTACATTAGTCAGGGTGAGCAGTTCTTC. Its translation is CASSRYISQGEQFF.

This clonotype was picked up a small number of times. The chain joins TRBV4-3 to TRBJ1-6; a weak D match, TRBD1 (5 bases). Trimming took 3 bases from V and 7 from J, leaving 13 bases between them. Germline V CDR1 and CDR2: LGHNA, YSLEER. CDR3 length equals 15 residues. The CDR3 loop is CASSQGRTGNSPLHF. CDR3 coding DNA: TGCGCCAGCAGCCAGGGACGGACGGGGAATTCACCCCTCCACTTT.

This clonotype came up a few times. V is TRBV15 and J is TRBJ2-7; 7 bases line up with TRBD1. Germline CDR1 reads LNHNV; CDR2 reads YYDKDF (reference sequence). This CDR3 contains 15 residues. V shed 5 bases, J shed 0 bases, and the junction held 7 bases outside the gene matches. The CDR3 region has the DNA TGTGCCACCAGCCGGAGACAGGGAAACTCCTACGAGCAGTACTTC. This translates into CATSRRQGNSYEQYF.

With regard to this clonotype: A much larger clonotype is one base distant, so this may be a read error. The J gene is TRBJ2-1, the V gene TRBV20-1; 10 bases are a match to TRBD1. The germline V gene encodes CDR1 DFQATT and CDR2 SNEGSKA (reference sequence). Trimming at V came to 5 bases and at J to 9 bases, leaving 10 bases not matched to a gene. This CDR3 has 14 residues. The CDR3, as DNA: TGCAGTGCTGCACCGGGACAGGGGTTCTGTGAGCAGTTCTTC. As protein: CSAAPGQGFCEQFF.

This clonotype has more than one count but fewer than ten. The gene calls are TRBV29-1 and TRBJ1-2; D unclear. CDR1 and CDR2 (germline): SQVTM, ANQGSEA. Trimming took 3 bases from V and 5 from J, leaving 10 bases between them. There are 12 residues in the CDR3. The CDR3 sequence is CSVDRLRYGYTF. The DNA of the CDR3 is TGCAGCGTTGATCGGCTTAGGTATGGCTACACCTTC.

The chain links TRBV28 to TRBJ2-4; tentatively, D is TRBD1 (6 bases). Germline CDR1 MDHEN, CDR2 SYDVKM. Trimming removed 5 bases from V and 3 bases from J, with 11 bases in between. This CDR3 comprises 14 residues. In nucleotides, the CDR3 is TGTGCCAGCAGTGGGGGACAAGTCAAAAACATTCAGTACTTC. This codes for CASSGGQVKNIQYF.

The chain recombines TRBV6-2 or TRBV6-3 with TRBJ1-5, with D perhaps matching TRBD1 (6 bases). The V and J ends lost 2 bases and 6 bases respectively, with 14 bases between them. Germline assignment: CDR1 MNHEY and CDR2 SVGEGT. The CDR3 length is 15 residues. CDR3 in amino acids: CASSYGGGGRQPQHF. The CDR3 DNA sequence: TGTGCCAGCAGTTACGGCGGAGGGGGGCGTCAGCCCCAGCATTTT.

This rearrangement joins TRBV20-1 to TRBJ2-1, with TRBD2 as a possible D gene (5 bases). This CDR3 region has 15 residues. V lost 6 bases, J lost 3 bases, and 18 bases lay in between. CDR1 DFQATT and CDR2 SNEGSKA come from the germline V gene (reference sequence). The CDR3 DNA is TGCAGTGCAGCGACCGGGATAGGGATCTACAATGAGCAGTTCTTC. Protein: CSAATGIGIYNEQFF.

This clonotype was found a few times. V is TRBV29-1 and J is TRBJ2-1; tentatively, D is TRBD1 (5 bases). Germline-derived CDR1 and CDR2 are SQVTM and ANQGSEA. V gave up 5 bases and J gave up 8 bases, with 13 bases separating them. The CDR3 contains 12 residues. This CDR3 is CSVRAGLDEQFF. The DNA of the CDR3 is TGCAGCGTTCGAGCAGGGTTGGATGAGCAGTTCTTC.

This clonotype was recorded a few times. CDR3 region: CASSLAKPDTQYF. The CDR3 DNA reads as TGTGCCAGCAGCTTAGCTAAGCCGGATACGCAGTATTTT. The chain has TRBV7-2 and TRBJ2-3, with no clear D. Germline V CDR1 and CDR2: SGHTA, FQGNSA. Trimming removed 0 bases at V and 6 bases at J, with 7 bases between. The CDR3 totals 13 residues.

The chain carries TRBV5-6 and TRBJ1-2, with 9 nucleotides matching TRBD1. Germline assignment: CDR1 SGHDT and CDR2 YYEEEE. V trimming: 2 bases; J trimming: 4 bases; junction bases outside the gene matches: 6. The CDR3 is 15 amino acids. DNA for the CDR3: TGTGCCAGCAGCTTAACAGGGGGCGCGGGCTATGGCTACACCTTC. It encodes CASSLTGGAGYGYTF.

V usage is TRBV7-2 and J usage is TRBJ2-3; 9 bases map to TRBD2. The J segment lost 0 bases and the V segment lost 2 bases, leaving 3 bases of the junction unmatched. This CDR3 spans 16 amino acids. Germline assignment: CDR1 SGHTA and CDR2 FQGNSA. This CDR3 is CASSLMAGGSTDTQYF. In DNA form, the CDR3 reads TGTGCCAGCAGCTTAATGGCGGGGGGGAGCACAGATACGCAGTATTTT.

The CDR3 DNA reads TGTGCCAGCAGTTTTTCACCGGGACAGCCCTCCTACAATGAGCAGTTCTTC. It encodes CASSFSPGQPSYNEQFF. The chain is built from TRBV6-5 and TRBJ2-1; TRBD1 matches at 7 bases. V trimming: 4 bases; J trimming: 0 bases; junction bases outside the gene matches: 9. Germline loops: CDR1 MNHEY, CDR2 SVGAGI. CDR3 size: 17 residues.

This chain links TRBV12-3 or TRBV12-4 with TRBJ2-2, with TRBD1 identical over 7 bases. This CDR3 contains 13 residues. After removal of 11 bases from V and 3 bases from J, the junction contained 6 bases not matched to a gene. CDR3 in amino acids: CAVRDSYTGELFF. As DNA, the CDR3 is TGTGCCGTACGGGACAGCTACACCGGGGAGCTGTTTTTT.

V usage is TRBV20-1 and J usage is TRBJ1-5, with D possibly being TRBD1 (5 bases). V lost 3 bases and J lost 4, with 16 bases in between. Looked up from germline, CDR1 is DFQATT and CDR2 is SNEGSKA (reference sequence). The CDR3 runs 15 residues. In DNA, the CDR3 is TGCAGTGCTAGCCAGGGTGGGGGTTTAAATCAGCCCCAGCATTTT. It translates to CSASQGGGLNQPQHF.

About this clonotype itself: Germline and junction disagree at one end, which may indicate a read error. The chain is built from TRBV7-7 and TRBJ2-5, with 12 nucleotides matching TRBD2. Germline V lookup: CDR1 SSHAT, CDR2 FNYEAQ (reference sequence). CDR3 length equals 16 residues. In DNA form, the CDR3 reads TGTGCTAGCAGCTTAGCTAGCGGGGGGGCCCAAGAGACCCAGTACTTC. It is translated as CASSLASGGAQETQYF.

This clonotype appeared a few times. The chain employs TRBV14 and TRBJ2-7; 8 bases agree with TRBD1. The CDR3 consists of 14 residues. CDR1 and CDR2 (germline): SGHDN, FVKESK. The V and J ends lost 5 bases and 2 bases, in that order; junction bases with no gene match: 5. This CDR3 reads CASSGTGNTYEQYF. In DNA, the CDR3 is TGTGCCAGCAGCGGGACAGGCAATACCTACGAGCAGTACTTC.

This clonotype occurred a few times. The CDR3 loop is CASSRRVNQETQYF. The CDR3 nucleotides read TGTGCCAGCAGCCGCAGGGTTAACCAAGAGACCCAGTACTTC. The V and J genes are TRBV13 and TRBJ2-5; D may be TRBD1 (5 bases). This CDR3 region has 14 residues. Germline CDR1 reads PRHDT; CDR2 reads FYEKMQ (reference sequence). The V gene lost 5 bases and the J gene lost 0 bases, with 10 bases spanning the gap.

This clonotype occurred a few times. The chain recombines TRBV25-1 with TRBJ2-3; no clear D gene. The CDR3 has 14 amino acids. The V end was cut by 0 bases, the J end by 3 bases, with 7 bases between. Germline CDR1 and CDR2: MGHDK and SYGVNS. CDR3 protein: CASSEYDTTDTQYF. In DNA, the CDR3 is TGTGCCAGCAGTGAATACGATACAACAGATACGCAGTATTTT. The entire variable domain, with the rest obtained from reference TRBV25-1 and TRBJ2-3, is as follows: EADIYQTPRYLVIGTGKKITLECSQTMGHDKMYWYQQDPGMELHLIHYSYGVNSTEKGDLSSESTVSRIRTEHFPLTLESARPSHTSQYLCASSEYDTTDTQYFGPGTRLTVL.

The chain recombines TRBV6-5 with TRBJ1-1; TRBD1 might be the D (5 bases). The germline V gene encodes CDR1 MNHEY and CDR2 SVGAGI. Between the trimmed V and J ends, which lost 8 bases and 5 bases, there was a span of 18 bases. CDR3 size: 14 residues. The CDR3 loop is CASRVGRGRTEAFF. The CDR3 DNA reads TGTGCCAGCCGTGTGGGGCGCGGTCGGACTGAAGCTTTCTTT.

The chain links TRBV12-3 or TRBV12-4 to TRBJ1-5, with 9 bases identical to TRBD1. V dropped 1 base and J dropped 7; count of bases not matched to a gene: 5. The CDR3 consists of 15 residues. The DNA of the CDR3 is TGTGCCAGCAGTTTAGGGGACAGGGTTTCGCAGCCCCAGCATTTT. Its translation: CASSLGDRVSQPQHF.

The rearrangement joins TRBV20-1 to TRBJ2-7; possibly TRBD1 or TRBD2 for D (5 bases each). The J call may be mistaken, given a closer DNA end match to TRBJ2-1. The CDR3 totals 16 residues. Germline CDR1 and CDR2: DFQATT and SNEGSKA (reference sequence). CDR3 sequence reads: CSARPPRGQGSNEQFF. The CDR3 coding sequence is TGCAGTGCTAGACCTCCTCGGGGCCAAGGCTCGAATGAGCAGTTCTTC.

The CDR3, as DNA: TGTGCCAGCGCAATCGCAACGACAGGGCCCCACCAACAGACAGATACGCAGTATTTT. Amino acid sequence: CASAIATTGPHQQTDTQYF. This chain links TRBV6-1 with TRBJ2-3, with 7 bases matching TRBD1. The V gene's germline CDR1 is MNHNS and CDR2 SASEGT. CDR3 length equals 19 residues. J gave up 3 bases and V 8 bases, and 23 bases lay outside the gene matches.